These 12 T cell receptor beta chains share one sample of origin, sequenced in a study of shared clonotypes between healthy human individuals. Assay used: immunoSEQ multiplex PCR; TCRdb lists only in-frame clones, some missing. Of roughly 1.4 million clones listed, less than 99% are singletons. The specimen sequenced was naive CD4+ T cells sorted from blood. As for subset: CD45RA+ positively selected. All receptors derive from a man aged 25 to 45 in good health.

The V gene is TRBV6-1, the J gene TRBJ1-1; D is undetermined. The length of the CDR3 is 12 residues. V shed 6 bases and J shed 4 bases, with 9 bases lying between them. Germline V gene data show CDR1 as MNHNS and CDR2 as SASEGT. DNA of the CDR3: TGTGCCAGCAGCAGATGGGGCACTGAAGCTTTCTTT. Translation: CASSRWGTEAFF.

This chain links TRBV7-3 with TRBJ2-1, with D unclear. The germline CDR1 and CDR2 sequences are SGHTA and FQGTGA. The CDR3 runs to 16 residues. Trimming stripped 6 bases from V and 2 bases from J, with 17 bases between. The CDR3 protein is CASSLKGGGTYNEQFF. For the CDR3, the DNA is TGTGCCAGCAGTCTAAAGGGTGGCGGTACCTACAATGAGCAGTTCTTC.

This chain joins TRBV7-6 and TRBJ2-7; no definite D call. V gave up 5 bases and J gave up 0 bases, with 11 bases separating them. Germline V gene data show CDR1 as SGHVS and CDR2 as FNYEAQ. The CDR3 spans 14 residues. In nucleotides, the CDR3 is TGTGCCAGCAGCCCAAAGACCTTCTCCTACGAGCAGTACTTC. It encodes CASSPKTFSYEQYF.

The chain employs TRBV7-9 and TRBJ2-1; 9 bases line up with TRBD2. The CDR3 covers 15 residues. V lost 1 base to trimming and J lost 4 bases; unmatched junction nucleotides: 2. Looked up from germline, CDR1 is SEHNR and CDR2 is FQNEAQ (reference sequence). CDR3 residues: CASSLDSGSYNEQFF. Written as DNA, the CDR3 is TGTGCCAGCAGCTTAGATAGCGGGAGTTACAATGAGCAGTTCTTC.

The chain employs TRBV27 and TRBJ2-4; D is possibly TRBD1 or TRBD2 (6 bases each). The germline V and J ends were trimmed by 7 bases and 5 bases, with 15 bases remaining between them. The CDR3 is 14 amino acids. Germline lookup yields CDR1 MNHEY and CDR2 SMNVEV (reference sequence). The DNA for the CDR3 is TGTGCCAGCAACCCAGCCGGGGGCCAAAACATTCAGTACTTC. Translated, it gives CASNPAGGQNIQYF.

The table lists this clone with a count of one. The chain links TRBV28 to TRBJ1-2; 7 bases match TRBD1. This CDR3 has 14 residues. The germline V gene encodes CDR1 MDHEN and CDR2 SYDVKM. Trimming took 10 bases from V and 4 from J; bases not matched to a gene: 12. The CDR3 region is CAITPGDRRYGYTF. The CDR3 DNA reads TGTGCCATCACCCCCGGGGACAGACGCTATGGCTACACCTTC.

The chain is built from TRBV2 and TRBJ1-5; possible D gene TRBD1, 5 bases. This CDR3 spans 16 amino acids. Germline CDR1 and CDR2: SNHLY and FYNNEI. Trimming cost V 2 bases and J 5 bases, with 16 bases left between them. CDR3 DNA sequence: TGTGCCAGCAGTGAAATAGGGGCAGCTGGGGATCAGCCCCAGCATTTT. This gives the protein CASSEIGAAGDQPQHF.

V gene TRBV7-2 combines with J gene TRBJ2-3; 14 bases line up with TRBD2. The CDR3 is made up of 18 amino acids. The J segment lost 1 base and the V segment lost 5 bases, leaving 8 bases of the junction unmatched. Per germline, CDR1 SGHTA and CDR2 FQGNSA. CDR3 bases: TGTGCCAGCAGCATAAGACTAGCGGGAGGGCCAGGCACAGATACGCAGTATTTT. As protein: CASSIRLAGGPGTDTQYF. Full variable domain (remainder filled in from reference TRBV7-2 and TRBJ2-3): GAGVSQSPSNKVTEKGKDVELRCDPISGHTALYWYRQSLGQGLEFLIYFQGNSAPDKSGLPSDRFSAERTGGSVSTLTIQRTQQEDSAVYLCASSIRLAGGPGTDTQYFGPGTRLTVL.

The chain recombines TRBV6-5 with TRBJ2-7, with 11 bases matching TRBD1. Per the germline V gene, CDR1 is MNHEY and CDR2 is SVGAGI. The ends lost 7 bases at V and 2 bases at J; junction bases unmatched: 4. The CDR3 runs to 14 residues. The CDR3 loop reads CASTKGQGAYEQYF. The CDR3 DNA is TGTGCCAGCACCAAGGGACAGGGGGCCTACGAGCAGTACTTC.

Regarding this clone: The same CDR3 can be traced to other DNA sequences in this sample. DNA of the CDR3: TGTGCCATCAGTGAAGGGACTAGCAATCAGCCCCAGCATTTT. Translating gives CAISEGTSNQPQHF. The rearrangement links TRBV10-3 to TRBJ1-5; possibly TRBD1 for D (5 bases). The CDR3 runs 14 residues. Trimming pared 3 bases from V and 0 bases from J, leaving 6 bases between. The germline gives CDR1 ENHRY, CDR2 SYGVKD.

The chain employs TRBV4-2 and TRBJ1-2; the D is unclear. CDR3 length equals 16 residues. The germline gives CDR1 LGHNA, CDR2 YNFKEQ. Trimming took 2 bases from V and 0 from J, leaving 13 bases between them. CDR3 region: CASSQFPLRANYGYTF. The CDR3 nucleotides read TGTGCCAGCAGCCAATTTCCTCTGAGAGCTAACTATGGCTACACCTTC.

The rearrangement links TRBV28 to TRBJ2-7; TRBD2 agrees at 10 bases. The V segment lost 5 bases and the J segment 6 bases; nucleotides outside the gene matches: 13. Germline assignment: CDR1 MDHEN and CDR2 SYDVKM. CDR3 length equals 16 residues. The CDR3 bases are TGTGCCAGCAGTCCCCCGGGTCTAGCGGGAGTATTCGAGCAGTACTTC. It specifies CASSPPGLAGVFEQYF.